Listed here are 5 T cell receptor beta chains from one sample, sequenced in a study of shared clonotypes between healthy human individuals. The assay was immunoSEQ multiplex PCR, and TCRdb's table has in-frame clones only and misses some. The sample holds approximately 1,500,000 clones, roughly 96% seen once. Input material: naive CD4+ T cells sorted from blood. Subset described: CD45RA+ positively selected. All receptors derive from a man aged 25-40 years in good health.

This CDR3 reads CASSLGVGNEKLFF. The CDR3 coding sequence is TGTGCCAGCAGCCTGGGGGTCGGTAATGAAAAACTGTTTTTT. V and J are TRBV7-9 and TRBJ1-4; D is perhaps TRBD1 (5 bases). The V gene lost 5 bases and the J gene lost 4 bases, with 11 bases spanning the gap. CDR1 is SEHNR, CDR2 FQNEAQ, per germline (reference sequence). The CDR3 consists of 14 residues. The entire variable domain, with the rest obtained from reference TRBV7-9 and TRBJ1-4, is as follows: DTGVSQNPRHKITKRGQNVTFRCDPISEHNRLYWYRQTLGQGPEFLTYFQNEAQLEKSRLLSDRFSAERPKGSFSTLEIQRTEQGDSAMYLCASSLGVGNEKLFFGSGTQLSVL.

The V gene is TRBV27, the J gene TRBJ2-1; TRBD1 matches 10 bases. After removal of 5 bases from V and 7 bases from J, the junction contained 11 bases not matched to a gene. This CDR3 has 16 amino acids. Germline CDR1 and CDR2: MNHEY and SMNVEV (reference sequence). CDR3 sequence reads: CASSPFRQGAGNEQFF. In DNA, the CDR3 is TGTGCCAGCAGTCCCTTTAGACAGGGGGCGGGGAATGAGCAGTTCTTC.

This rearrangement joins TRBV7-2 to TRBJ2-3, with 8 bases that match TRBD2. This CDR3 contains 15 residues. V shed 5 bases and J 4 bases; nucleotides not matched to a gene: 8. CDR1 and CDR2 (germline): SGHTA, FQGNSA. The CDR3 DNA is TGTGCCAGCAGCCCCCGGACTAGCCCCCCAGATACGCAGTATTTT. It yields the protein CASSPRTSPPDTQYF. The whole variable domain, filled in from reference TRBV7-2 and TRBJ2-3, reads GAGVSQSPSNKVTEKGKDVELRCDPISGHTALYWYRQSLGQGLEFLIYFQGNSAPDKSGLPSDRFSAERTGGSVSTLTIQRTQQEDSAVYLCASSPRTSPPDTQYFGPGTRLTVL.

V usage is TRBV4-2 and J usage is TRBJ1-1; tentatively, D is TRBD1 (6 bases). CDR3 length: 18 amino acids. Per germline, CDR1 LGHNA and CDR2 YNFKEQ. Trimming left V 0 bases short and J 0 bases short, with 17 bases between. The chain's CDR3 is CASSQELAGDGVNTEAFF. CDR3 sequence (DNA): TGTGCCAGCAGCCAAGAATTGGCAGGGGATGGCGTGAACACTGAAGCTTTCTTT.

The V gene is TRBV28, the J gene TRBJ1-2; D gene ambiguous. Germline loops: CDR1 MDHEN, CDR2 SYDVKM. V lost 1 base, J lost 0 bases, and 6 bases lay in between. The CDR3 has 14 residues. CDR3 bases: TGTGCCAGCAGTTTATACAGTCCTAACTATGGCTACACCTTC. Translating it yields CASSLYSPNYGYTF.